Below, 18 T cell receptor beta chains from the same sample are listed, as sequenced in a study of Ad26.COV2.S vaccination and SARS-CoV-2 variants. Method: immunoSEQ multiplex PCR; TCRdb's copy keeps in-frame clones and lacks some. Counted here are around 350,000 clones, about 90% occurring once; the ten biggest clones make up roughly 3.9%. The source was peripheral blood, collected after recovery from COVID-19. The receptors shown here come from a human donor who had recovered from COVID-19.

The chain couples TRBV2 to TRBJ1-2; no reliable D call. The CDR3 has 13 residues. Looked up from germline, CDR1 is SNHLY and CDR2 is FYNNEI. Trimming took off 7 bases at V and 0 bases at J, with 9 bases between the two ends. The CDR3 nucleotides are TGTGCCAGCAAAACAGAGCCTAACTATGGCTACACCTTC. This codes for CASKTEPNYGYTF.

The chain recombines TRBV10-3 with TRBJ1-5; TRBD1 matches 7 bases. Germline CDR1 reads ENHRY; CDR2 reads SYGVKD. J lost 7 bases, V lost 0 bases, and 6 bases had no gene match. This CDR3 comprises 15 residues. The DNA of the CDR3 is TGTGCCATCAGTGAGTCACAGGGGTTCAGCCAGCCCCAGCATTTT. Amino acid sequence: CAISESQGFSQPQHF.

The chain couples TRBV12-3 or TRBV12-4 to TRBJ2-1, with D maybe TRBD2 (6 bases). V was pared by 6 bases and J by 8 bases, with 14 bases between. The length of the CDR3 is 13 residues. The CDR3 bases are TGTGCCAGCAGCTACGGGACTCGTGATGAGCAGTTCTTC. This encodes CASSYGTRDEQFF.

J is TRBJ2-5 and V is TRBV15; 7 positions agree with TRBD2. The V segment lost 4 bases and the J segment 0 bases; nucleotides outside the gene matches: 11. This CDR3 is 17 amino acids long. CDR1 is LNHNV, CDR2 YYDKDF, per germline (reference sequence). For the CDR3, the DNA is TGTGCCACCAGCAAAAAGGGACTAAGGTTGTACCAAGAGACCCAGTACTTC. Protein sequence: CATSKKGLRLYQETQYF.

CDR3: CASSSTGRETQYF. CDR3 bases: TGTGCCAGCAGCTCGACAGGGCGGGAGACCCAGTACTTC. V gene TRBV7-9 combines with J gene TRBJ2-5, with 7 bases fitting TRBD1. Trimming at V came to 4 bases and at J to 5 bases, leaving 4 bases not matched to a gene. The CDR3 has 13 amino acids. Germline V CDR1 and CDR2: SEHNR, FQNEAQ (reference sequence). The full variable domain, completed using reference TRBV7-9 and TRBJ2-5, is DTGVSQNPRHKITKRGQNVTFRCDPISEHNRLYWYRQTLGQGPEFLTYFQNEAQLEKSRLLSDRFSAERPKGSFSTLEIQRTEQGDSAMYLCASSSTGRETQYFGPGTRLLVL.

With respect to this clone: This same CDR3 is encoded by further DNA sequences in the sample. The V gene is TRBV9, the J gene TRBJ2-5, with D unresolved. This CDR3 contains 14 residues. In germline, CDR1 is SGDLS, CDR2 YYNGEE. Deletions cut 0 bases from V and 1 base from J, with 7 bases between. CDR3 sequence: CASSVGRGQETQYF. The CDR3 DNA follows: TGTGCCAGCAGCGTAGGCCGAGGCCAAGAGACCCAGTACTTC.

This chain uses TRBV5-1 with TRBJ2-1; D not certain. CDR1 is SGHRS and CDR2 is YFSETQ in the germline V gene. The CDR3 is made up of 13 amino acids. V was trimmed by 4 bases and J by 6 bases, leaving 11 bases between them. CDR3 residues: CASSILRGNEQFF. CDR3 nucleotide sequence: TGCGCCAGCAGCATCCTTAGAGGCAATGAGCAGTTCTTC. Drawing the rest from reference TRBV5-1 and TRBJ2-1, the complete variable domain is KAGVTQTPRYLIKTRGQQVTLSCSPISGHRSVSWYQQTPGQGLQFLFEYFSETQRNKGNFPGRFSGRQFSNSRSEMNVSTLELGDSALYLCASSILRGNEQFFGPGTRLTVL.

In its sample, this clone was seen once. The chain combines TRBV4-2 with TRBJ2-7; no clear D gene. The V end lost 3 bases, the J end lost 0 bases, and 12 bases lay between the germline ends. CDR3 length: 15 amino acids. The germline gives CDR1 LGHNA, CDR2 YNFKEQ. CDR3 bases: TGTGCCAGCAGCCACGGTGGCAGGACCTCCTACGAGCAGTACTTC. Protein: CASSHGGRTSYEQYF.

V usage is TRBV19 and J usage is TRBJ2-5; tentative D call: TRBD2 (7 bases). V lost 6 bases, J lost 11 bases, and 13 bases lay in between. The CDR3 covers 11 residues. Looked up from germline, CDR1 is LNHDA and CDR2 is SQIVND (reference sequence). CDR3 loop: CASRGGAFQYF. The CDR3, as DNA: TGTGCCAGTAGGGGGGGGGCCTTTCAGTACTTC.

This chain connects TRBV7-8 to TRBJ1-2; 7 bases match TRBD1. V lost 4 bases and J lost 2; bases outside the gene matches: 4. The CDR3 runs 14 residues. CDR1 SGHVS and CDR2 FQNEAQ come from the germline V gene. CDR3 sequence (DNA): TGTGCCAGCAGCTGGGGGACAGAGAACTATGGCTACACCTTC. Amino acids: CASSWGTENYGYTF.

This chain joins TRBV11-2 and TRBJ2-5; D unresolved. CDR3 size: 12 residues. Germline assignment: CDR1 SGHAT and CDR2 FQNNGV. Trimming cost V 1 base and J 3 bases, with 3 bases left between them. The CDR3 loop is CASSLGEETQYF. CDR3 nucleotide sequence: TGTGCCAGCAGCTTAGGAGAAGAGACCCAGTACTTC.

The V gene is TRBV9, the J gene TRBJ2-7, with 7 bases that match TRBD1. In germline, CDR1 is SGDLS, CDR2 YYNGEE. The CDR3 consists of 15 residues. V was clipped by 0 bases and J by 0 bases; unmatched bases: 3. CDR3 region: CASSVAGTASYEQYF. The CDR3 nucleotides are TGTGCCAGCAGCGTAGCCGGGACAGCCTCCTACGAGCAGTACTTC.

The V call is TRBV5-5, the J call TRBJ1-1, with D unresolved. Trimming removed 0 bases from V and 7 bases from J, with 7 bases in between. The CDR3 totals 12 residues. The germline gives CDR1 SGHKS, CDR2 YYEKEE (reference sequence). The CDR3 here is CASSLAFYEAFF. The CDR3 DNA sequence: TGTGCCAGCAGCTTGGCATTCTATGAAGCTTTCTTT. The full variable domain, its missing parts supplied by reference TRBV5-5 and TRBJ1-1, is DAGVTQSPTHLIKTRGQQVTLRCSPISGHKSVSWYQQVLGQGPQFIFQYYEKEERGRGNFPDRFSARQFPNYSSELNVNALLLGDSALYLCASSLAFYEAFFGQGTRLTVV.

The chain is built from TRBV7-9 and TRBJ1-6, with D possibly TRBD1 on 5 matching bases. V was pared by 2 bases and J by 9 bases, with 14 bases between. Germline-derived CDR1 and CDR2 are SEHNR and FQNEAQ (reference sequence). The CDR3 contains 15 residues. CDR3 loop: CASSLLGTAVSPLHF. The CDR3 bases are TGTGCCAGCAGCTTATTGGGGACGGCGGTTTCACCCCTCCACTTT.

This chain uses TRBV9 with TRBJ1-2, with D hard to call. CDR1 SGDLS and CDR2 YYNGEE come from the germline V gene. Trimming took off 0 bases at V and 4 bases at J, with 10 bases between the two ends. The CDR3 contains 14 residues. CDR3 protein: CASSVAEAPYGYTF. The CDR3 DNA is TGTGCCAGCAGCGTAGCGGAGGCGCCCTATGGCTACACCTTC.

This clone has a handful of counts. The chain recombines TRBV5-4 with TRBJ1-6, with no clear D. Germline CDR1 is SGHNT and CDR2 is YYREEE (reference sequence). V was cut by 4 bases and J by 8 bases, with 7 bases left in between. The CDR3 covers 12 residues. This CDR3 is CASSGMDSPLHF. In nucleotides, the CDR3 is TGTGCCAGCAGCGGCATGGATTCACCCCTCCACTTT.

The CDR3 is CASSYILAGSGKLFF. The DNA of the CDR3 is TGTGCCAGCAGTTATATTTTGGCAGGGTCCGGAAAACTGTTTTTT. The gene calls are TRBV28 and TRBJ1-4, with D tentatively TRBD1 (5 bases). The germline CDR1 and CDR2 sequences are MDHEN and SYDVKM. The CDR3 covers 15 residues. The V end was cut by 4 bases, the J end by 10 bases, with 19 bases between.

This chain joins TRBV4-3 and TRBJ1-2; D unclear. V was trimmed by 4 bases and J by 3 bases, leaving 3 bases between them. CDR1 and CDR2 from the germline V gene are LGHNA and YSLEER. The CDR3 is made up of 11 amino acids. The CDR3 region is CASSPDYGYTF. DNA for the CDR3: TGCGCCAGCAGCCCCGACTATGGCTACACCTTC.